The clone carrying this T cell receptor (beta chain) has a single count. Trimming shortened V by 0 bases and J by 7 bases, and 7 bases separated the two germline ends. In germline, CDR1 is LGHNA, CDR2 YSLEER. The CDR3 contains 14 residues. This sample is drawn from a study of blood T cell repertoires in COVID-19. Overall study: From the United States, Italy and Spain came samples of acute and convalescent COVID-19.

Recruitment covered 20 to 25 US areas and drew participants whose ages spanned roughly 18 to 90 years. Profiled with immunoSEQ multiplex PCR; TCRdb holds only in-frame clones, not every one. Of some 400,000 clones listed, approximately 91% were seen once; the top ten hold roughly 0.86%. The receptor was derived from a woman aged 35 to 49 who had been exposed to COVID-19. The chain recombines TRBV4-3 with TRBJ1-6; D is ambiguous. Sequenced: PBMCs or T cells enriched from blood (not recorded which). The CDR3 DNA is TGCGCCAGCAGCCAAGATCACAGCAATTCACCCCTCCACTTT. It codes for CASSQDHSNSPLHF.